The 5 T cell receptor beta chains below come from one sample, sequenced in a study of T-cell reconstitution after alpha-beta-depleted transplantation in children. Library preparation (for TCRbeta) was performed with unique molecular identifiers. TCRdb redid the calling of the PCR reads with MiXCR, one entry per CDR3 protein. The repertoire consists of approximately 300,000 distinct CDR3 sequences, with around a tenth occurring once and the leading ten covering less than 25%. The sample consisted of peripheral blood, taken 180 days after TCRalphabeta/CD19-depleted stem cell transplant. These TCRs come from a male patient between 2 and 10 years old who had a stem cell transplant for chronic granulomatous disease, so the T cells may come from the graft donor.

This clonotype was observed many times. The chain carries TRBV15 and TRBJ2-2; no definite D call. Germline V CDR1 and CDR2: LNHNV, YYDKDF (reference sequence). The length of the CDR3 is 16 residues. V lost 1 base, J lost 3 bases, and 12 bases lay in between. DNA for the CDR3: TGTGCCACCAGCAGAGGCCGAGCGTCGGACACCGGGGAGCTGTTTTTT. Protein sequence: CATSRGRASDTGELFF.

This clonotype has a count of ten or more. The chain employs TRBV12-3 or TRBV12-4 and TRBJ1-1, with TRBD1 as a possible D gene (6 bases). V lost 7 bases, J lost 3 bases, and 15 bases lay in between. The CDR3 totals 14 residues. CDR3 DNA sequence: TGTGCCAGCACCCTCCGGGGGCTGGACACTGAAGCTTTCTTT. Protein: CASTLRGLDTEAFF.

Points on this clonotype: A much larger clonotype is one base distant, so this may be a read error. This chain uses TRBV4-2 with TRBJ2-1; D might be TRBD1 or TRBD2, each matching 6 bases. Germline CDR1 is LGHNA and CDR2 is YNFKEQ. CDR3 size: 14 residues. The CDR3: CGSSQNPGANEQFF. DNA of the CDR3: TGTGGCAGCAGCCAAAATCCGGGGGCCAATGAGCAGTTCTTC.

This clonotype showed up many times. The chain links TRBV30 to TRBJ1-1, with unresolved D. CDR1 and CDR2 from the germline V gene are GTSNPN and SVGIG (reference sequence). Trimming removed 0 bases from V and 4 bases from J, with 12 bases in between. The CDR3 has 14 amino acids. CDR3 in DNA: TGTGCCTGGAGTGTGGAACAGAAACTCACTGAAGCTTTCTTT. Translated, it gives CAWSVEQKLTEAFF.

The table lists this clonotype with many counts. This chain links TRBV7-9 with TRBJ2-1, with D tentatively TRBD1 or TRBD2 (5 bases each). V lost 5 bases and J 2 bases, leaving 13 bases between the germline ends. The germline V gene encodes CDR1 SEHNR and CDR2 FQNEAQ (reference sequence). This CDR3 comprises 15 residues. This chain's CDR3 is CASSPWDGAYNEQFF. The CDR3 DNA follows: TGTGCCAGCAGCCCCTGGGACGGAGCCTACAATGAGCAGTTCTTC. Supplemented by reference TRBV7-9 and TRBJ2-1, the full variable domain reads DTGVSQNPRHKITKRGQNVTFRCDPISEHNRLYWYRQTLGQGPEFLTYFQNEAQLEKSRLLSDRFSAERPKGSFSTLEIQRTEQGDSAMYLCASSPWDGAYNEQFFGPGTRLTVL.